The 10 T cell receptor beta chains below come from one sample, sequenced in a study of vaccination and CD4 T cells after COVID-19. The Oncomine TCR Beta short-read assay sequenced DNA from cultured CD4+ T cells. TCRdb reprocessed the PCR reads via MiXCR and lists one record per CDR3 protein. The sample contains about 14,000 distinct CDR3 sequences, around two fifths of which appear only once. Treatment in this sample: approximately 11-day PBMC culture with coronavirus spike peptide pools or control peptides (ViraFEST assay). Their antigens are not known. Source material: cultured CD4+ T cells from blood. Receptors originate from a human donor with COVID-19.

The chain combines TRBV6-4 with TRBJ2-7; D unresolved. The CDR3 covers 13 residues. Germline V gives CDR1 MRHNA, CDR2 SNTAGT. The ends were cut back, 1 base at V and 3 bases at J, with 7 bases in the middle. CDR3 coding DNA: TGTGCCAGCAGTGACTTAGGGTTCTACGAGCAGTACTTC. It encodes CASSDLGFYEQYF.

This CDR3 is CASSQTGGSGKSTEAFF. CDR3 nucleotides: TGTGCCAGCAGCCAAACAGGGGGCAGTGGAAAATCCACTGAAGCTTTCTTT. The gene calls are TRBV6-1 and TRBJ1-1; TRBD1 aligns across 9 bases. J lost 4 bases, V lost 6 bases, and 15 bases had no gene match. The CDR3 is 17 amino acids. Germline CDR1 reads MNHNS; CDR2 reads SASEGT.

The gene calls are TRBV5-5 and TRBJ1-3, with 7 bases matching TRBD1. The germline gives CDR1 SGHKS, CDR2 YYEKEE (reference sequence). With 3 bases clipped from V and 2 bases from J, the junction kept 8 bases outside the gene matches. The CDR3 extends over 16 amino acids. The CDR3, as DNA: TGTGCCAGCAGCTATAAACAGGGGCTGGCTGGAAACACCATATATTTT. Translated, it gives CASSYKQGLAGNTIYF.

This clonotype was counted between two and nine times. In DNA form, the CDR3 reads TGTGCCAGCAGGGACCAGTCCTTCTACGAGCAGTACTTC. Amino acids: CASRDQSFYEQYF. This chain joins TRBV2 and TRBJ2-7; no definite D call. The germline V and J ends were trimmed by 6 bases and 3 bases, with 12 bases remaining between them. The CDR3 totals 13 residues. CDR1 is SNHLY and CDR2 is FYNNEI in the germline V gene.

This chain uses TRBV5-4 with TRBJ2-5; unclear D gene. The CDR3 covers 14 residues. V lost 4 bases to trimming and J lost 1 base, with 11 bases between them. Germline V gene data show CDR1 as SGHNT and CDR2 as YYREEE (reference sequence). CDR3 protein: CASSTRQGQETQYF. DNA of the CDR3: TGTGCCAGCAGCACCCGACAAGGCCAAGAGACCCAGTACTTC. The whole variable domain, remainder taken from reference TRBV5-4 and TRBJ2-5, is ETGVTQSPTHLIKTRGQQVTLRCSSQSGHNTVSWYQQALGQGPQFIFQYYREEENGRGNFPPRFSGLQFPNYSSELNVNALELDDSALYLCASSTRQGQETQYFGPGTRLLVL.

This clonotype turned up a few times. The V and J genes are TRBV11-3 and TRBJ2-2; possibly TRBD1 for D (5 bases). Trimming pared 1 base from V and 4 bases from J, leaving 10 bases between. The germline V gene has CDR1 SGHNT and CDR2 YENEEA. The CDR3 totals 15 residues. The CDR3 DNA follows: TGTGCCAGCAGCTTAGGCGGACAAAGCACCGGGGAGCTGTTTTTT. As protein: CASSLGGQSTGELFF.

The gene calls are TRBV4-1 and TRBJ2-1; TRBD2 might be the D (6 bases). CDR3 length: 15 residues. Trimming took 4 bases from V and 12 from J, leaving 22 bases between them. The germline gives CDR1 MGHRA, CDR2 YSYEKL. The CDR3: CASSPGDSALRGQFF. The CDR3 region has the DNA TGCGCCAGCAGCCCCGGGGACTCGGCGCTAAGAGGGCAGTTCTTC.

The chain combines TRBV12-5 with TRBJ1-1; D may be TRBD1 (5 bases). This CDR3 is 20 amino acids long. Between the trimmed V and J ends, which lost 6 bases and 1 base, there was a span of 30 bases. Germline values: CDR1 LGHNT, CDR2 FRNRAP. CDR3 coding DNA: TGTGCTAGTGGCCCCCCCCCGGGCTTCCTCAGGGTAACCCCGAACACTGAAGCTTTCTTT. This codes for CASGPPPGFLRVTPNTEAFF.

This clonotype has more than one count but fewer than ten. The V call is TRBV7-8, the J call TRBJ1-4; 9 nucleotides agree with TRBD1. The germline V gene has CDR1 SGHVS and CDR2 FQNEAQ. J lost 5 bases, V lost 0 bases, and 1 base had no gene match. The CDR3 runs 15 residues. The CDR3 reads CASSLAGTGNEKLFF. The CDR3 region has the DNA TGTGCCAGCAGCTTAGCCGGGACAGGGAATGAAAAACTGTTTTTT. Based on the CDR3 plus reference TRBV7-8 and TRBJ1-4, the full variable domain is GAGVSQSPRYKVAKRGQDVALRCDPISGHVSLFWYQQALGQGPEFLTYFQNEAQLDKSGLPSDRFFAERPEGSVSTLKIQRTQQEDSAVYLCASSLAGTGNEKLFFGSGTQLSVL.

Turning to this clonotype: The junction departs from germline at one end; a sequencing error may be responsible. This chain connects TRBV7-2 to TRBJ2-3, with TRBD2 identical over 9 bases. The CDR3 is 16 residues long. CDR1 is SGHTA, CDR2 FQGNSA, per germline. CDR3 region: CVSSLATSGSTDTQYF. The DNA of the CDR3 is TGTGTCAGCAGCTTAGCGACTAGCGGTAGCACAGATACGCAGTATTTT.